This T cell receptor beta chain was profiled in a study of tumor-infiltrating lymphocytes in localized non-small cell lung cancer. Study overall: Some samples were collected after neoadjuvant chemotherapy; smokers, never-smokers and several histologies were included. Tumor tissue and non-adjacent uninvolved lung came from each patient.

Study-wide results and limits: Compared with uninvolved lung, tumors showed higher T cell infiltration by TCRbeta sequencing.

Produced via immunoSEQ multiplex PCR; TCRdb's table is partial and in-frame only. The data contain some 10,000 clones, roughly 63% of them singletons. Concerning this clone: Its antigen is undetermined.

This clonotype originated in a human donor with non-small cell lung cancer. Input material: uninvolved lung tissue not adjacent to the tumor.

CDR3 DNA: TGTGCCAGCAGCTTGGATGGGGGGTATGGCAATGAGCAGTTCTTC. Translation: CASSLDGGYGNEQFF. The V call is TRBV7-2, the J call TRBJ2-1; D is perhaps TRBD2 (6 bases). V lost 3 bases, J lost 6 bases, and 15 bases lay in between. In germline, CDR1 is SGHTA, CDR2 FQGNSA. CDR3 length: 15 amino acids.